These 30 T cell receptor beta chains were all obtained from the same sample, sequenced in a study of cytotoxic CD8 clonotypes in ibrutinib-treated CLL. Generated by immunoSEQ multiplex PCR, the TCRdb table keeps only in-frame clones and is missing some. The data contain 130,000 to 150,000 clones, around 90% of them singletons. The sample here was PBMCs, taken after 12 months of ibrutinib treatment. The receptors derive from a human donor with chronic lymphocytic leukemia.

This clone was counted once. In DNA, the CDR3 is TGTGCCAGCAGCTTAGCGGGAGGGTTTGGGAACAATGAGCAGTTCTTC. Translating gives CASSLAGGFGNNEQFF. The rearrangement links TRBV7-8 to TRBJ2-1, with 7 bases that match TRBD2. The CDR3 contains 16 residues. The ends lost 0 bases at V and 5 bases at J; junction bases unmatched: 7. Germline loops: CDR1 SGHVS, CDR2 FQNEAQ. The full variable domain, with the rest looked up from reference TRBV7-8 and TRBJ2-1, is GAGVSQSPRYKVAKRGQDVALRCDPISGHVSLFWYQQALGQGPEFLTYFQNEAQLDKSGLPSDRFFAERPEGSVSTLKIQRTQQEDSAVYLCASSLAGGFGNNEQFFGPGTRLTVL.

This sequence joins TRBV28 and TRBJ1-3, with 10 positions matching TRBD1. The germline CDR1 and CDR2 sequences are MDHEN and SYDVKM. V was pared by 3 bases and J by 5 bases, with 10 bases of the junction left unmatched. The CDR3 is made up of 17 amino acids. Here the CDR3 DNA reads TGTGCCAGCAGTTTCCCCACCCGGGACAGGGGTCGAAACACCATATATTTT. Its translation: CASSFPTRDRGRNTIYF.

The CDR3 is CASSFSGYGTEAFF. In nucleotides, the CDR3 is TGTGCCAGCAGTTTTTCGGGATATGGCACTGAAGCTTTCTTT. This chain joins TRBV27 and TRBJ1-1; D gene unclear. The CDR3 length is 14 residues. The V gene's germline CDR1 is MNHEY and CDR2 SMNVEV (reference sequence). Trimming cost V 3 bases and J 4 bases, with 12 bases left between them.

The J gene is TRBJ2-1, the V gene TRBV28; maybe TRBD2 (6 bases). The CDR3 extends over 15 amino acids. Germline values: CDR1 MDHEN, CDR2 SYDVKM. The ends were cut back, 5 bases at V and 6 bases at J, with 17 bases in the middle. The CDR3 nucleotides are TGTGCCAGCAGTCCTTTCGGAGGGGAGGCCAATGAGCAGTTCTTC. It specifies CASSPFGGEANEQFF.

The chain joins TRBV29-1 to TRBJ2-1, with D perhaps assigned TRBD1 or TRBD2 (5 bases each). This CDR3 is built from 13 residues. Germline assignment: CDR1 SQVTM and CDR2 ANQGSEA. The ends were cut back, 6 bases at V and 4 bases at J, with 13 bases in the middle. Here the CDR3 reads CSVLPGPYNEQFF. Here the CDR3 DNA reads TGCAGCGTCCTCCCGGGGCCATACAATGAGCAGTTCTTC.

The J gene is TRBJ1-2, the V gene TRBV2, with a possible D match to TRBD1 (6 bases). CDR1 and CDR2 from the germline V gene are SNHLY and FYNNEI. The CDR3 length is 13 residues. The ends were cut back, 3 bases at V and 8 bases at J, with 13 bases in the middle. CDR3: CASSDTGLGGYTF. As DNA, the CDR3 is TGTGCCAGCAGTGATACAGGGTTGGGCGGCTACACCTTC.

The chain has TRBV6-5 and TRBJ2-7, with 8 nucleotides matching TRBD2. V lost 2 bases, J lost 2 bases, and 5 bases stayed unmatched. This CDR3 region has 15 residues. Germline V gives CDR1 MNHEY, CDR2 SVGAGI. CDR3 in amino acids: CASSYPSGSTYEQYF. The DNA of the CDR3 is TGTGCCAGCAGTTACCCGAGCGGGAGCACCTACGAGCAGTACTTC.

The gene calls are TRBV6-1 and TRBJ1-2; D gene ambiguous. V was clipped by 1 base and J by 4 bases, with 13 bases between them. Germline V gives CDR1 MNHNS, CDR2 SASEGT. The CDR3 is 15 residues long. The CDR3 coding sequence is TGTGCCAGCAGTGAAGTTAAAAGTAGAGTCTATGGCTACACCTTC. Translation gives CASSEVKSRVYGYTF.

Concerning this clone itself: The same CDR3 is also encoded by other DNA sequences in this sample. The chain is built from TRBV9 and TRBJ2-3, with D possibly matching TRBD2 (5 bases). The ends were cut back, 2 bases at V and 3 bases at J, with 13 bases in the middle. The CDR3 covers 15 residues. Looked up from germline, CDR1 is SGDLS and CDR2 is YYNGEE. This CDR3 reads CASSVGVGETDTQYF. In DNA form, the CDR3 reads TGTGCCAGCAGCGTCGGGGTGGGTGAAACAGATACGCAGTATTTT.

J is TRBJ1-5 and V is TRBV9; D gene ambiguous. CDR1 is SGDLS, CDR2 YYNGEE, per germline. This CDR3 contains 14 residues. Trimming removed 0 bases at V and 4 bases at J, with 8 bases between. The CDR3 DNA reads TGTGCCAGCAGCGTAGGAACGGGGAATCAGCCCCAGCATTTT. Protein sequence: CASSVGTGNQPQHF.

This chain connects TRBV18 to TRBJ2-5, with no clear D. The CDR3 runs 11 residues. Trimming took off 3 bases at V and 7 bases at J, with 6 bases between the two ends. Germline values: CDR1 KGHSH, CDR2 LQKENI. This CDR3 is CASSPAGTQYF. CDR3 sequence (DNA): TGTGCCAGCTCACCCGCCGGGACCCAGTACTTC.

This chain connects TRBV7-9 to TRBJ2-7; 8 bases map to TRBD1. This CDR3 comprises 14 residues. The V segment lost 5 bases and the J segment 3 bases; nucleotides outside the gene matches: 6. Germline V lookup: CDR1 SEHNR, CDR2 FQNEAQ (reference sequence). The CDR3 loop is CASSHSGQGYEQYF. The CDR3 DNA sequence: TGTGCCAGCAGCCACTCCGGACAGGGCTACGAGCAGTACTTC.

This sequence joins TRBV28 and TRBJ2-7; no firm D call. In germline, CDR1 is MDHEN, CDR2 SYDVKM. V dropped 6 bases and J dropped 6 bases, with 21 bases sitting between them. This CDR3 is built from 15 residues. Here the CDR3 reads CASSRGVAALSEQYF. DNA for the CDR3: TGTGCCAGCAGCCGCGGAGTGGCCGCTCTTTCCGAGCAGTACTTC. The full variable domain, with the rest looked up from reference TRBV28 and TRBJ2-7, is DVKVTQSSRYLVKRTGEKVFLECVQDMDHENMFWYRQDPGLGLRLIYFSYDVKMKEKGDIPEGYSVSREKKERFSLILESASTNQTSMYLCASSRGVAALSEQYFGPGTRLTVT.

The table lists this clone with a few counts. The chain joins TRBV14 to TRBJ1-2; tentatively, D is TRBD1 (6 bases). The CDR3 spans 14 residues. The V and J ends lost 3 bases and 4 bases respectively, with 12 bases between them. Germline CDR1 reads SGHDN; CDR2 reads FVKESK. Here the CDR3 reads CASSQDSVGYGYTF. CDR3 nucleotide sequence: TGTGCCAGCAGCCAGGACAGCGTGGGCTATGGCTACACCTTC.

J is TRBJ2-1 and V is TRBV19; D not certain. The CDR3 has 15 residues. V lost 3 bases and J 0 bases, leaving 9 bases between the germline ends. Germline V CDR1 and CDR2: LNHDA, SQIVND (reference sequence). The CDR3, as DNA: TGTGCCAGTAGTATTGGGGTGAGCTCCTACAATGAGCAGTTCTTC. It translates to CASSIGVSSYNEQFF.

This rearrangement joins TRBV5-1 to TRBJ2-2; TRBD1 matches at 10 bases. The CDR3 has 16 amino acids. Germline loops: CDR1 SGHRS, CDR2 YFSETQ. The junction had 7 bases not matched to a gene; V was cut back by 3 bases and J by 5 bases. Here the CDR3 reads CASSSGQGMGTGELFF. The DNA for the CDR3 is TGCGCCAGCAGCTCGGGACAGGGGATGGGAACCGGGGAGCTGTTTTTT.

CDR3 coding DNA: TGTGCCAGCGGGAGTCCGGGCCGCGGGGTACATGAGCAGTTCTTC. This gives the protein CASGSPGRGVHEQFF. The chain carries TRBV6-5 and TRBJ2-1, with D maybe TRBD2 (6 bases). Trimming shortened V by 8 bases and J by 8 bases, and 22 bases separated the two germline ends. CDR1 is MNHEY, CDR2 SVGAGI, per germline. This CDR3 has 15 amino acids.

The chain has TRBV10-3 and TRBJ2-7, with TRBD2 identical over 7 bases. J gave up 0 bases and V 8 bases, and 10 bases lay outside the gene matches. The V gene's germline CDR1 is ENHRY and CDR2 SYGVKD. The CDR3 consists of 15 residues. CDR3 nucleotides: TGTGCCATCGCCGAGTCAGGGACTACCTCCTACGAGCAGTACTTC. Protein: CAIAESGTTSYEQYF.

V is TRBV20-1 and J is TRBJ2-1, with a weak D call TRBD2 (5 bases). This CDR3 contains 11 residues. Germline assignment: CDR1 DFQATT and CDR2 SNEGSKA (reference sequence). V lost 6 bases, J lost 7 bases, and 10 bases lay in between. This CDR3 reads CSARGENEQFF. The CDR3 bases are TGCAGTGCGCGTGGGGAGAATGAGCAGTTCTTC.

V gene TRBV5-1 combines with J gene TRBJ2-1; weak D call: TRBD1 (5 bases). Trimming cost V 2 bases and J 6 bases, with 9 bases left between them. The CDR3 has 13 amino acids. From germline, CDR1 is SGHRS and CDR2 YFSETQ. The CDR3 DNA is TGCGCCAGCAGCTTACAGGACGCCAATGAGCAGTTCTTC. Its protein is CASSLQDANEQFF.

The chain links TRBV9 to TRBJ2-7; tentative D call: TRBD2 (5 bases). Germline V gene sequence: CDR1 SGDLS, CDR2 YYNGEE. The CDR3 is 14 amino acids. V was trimmed by 0 bases and J by 4 bases, leaving 11 bases between them. CDR3 bases: TGTGCCAGCAGCGTAGTGGGAGAGGCGTACGAGCAGTACTTC. Translating it yields CASSVVGEAYEQYF.

The genes are TRBV29-1 and TRBJ1-3; D call uncertain. Germline assignment: CDR1 SQVTM and CDR2 ANQGSEA. V was cut by 2 bases and J by 3 bases, with 5 bases left in between. The length of the CDR3 is 12 residues. Here the CDR3 reads CSVERDGNTIYF. The CDR3 DNA reads as TGCAGCGTTGAAAGGGATGGAAACACCATATATTTT.

The CDR3 DNA follows: TGTGCCAGCTCACTAGGTCAGAAGAACACTGAAGCTTTCTTT. Translating gives CASSLGQKNTEAFF. V usage is TRBV18 and J usage is TRBJ1-1; D uncertain. The germline V gene encodes CDR1 KGHSH and CDR2 LQKENI. There are 14 residues in the CDR3. V was clipped by 4 bases and J by 1 base, with 10 bases between them.

The V call is TRBV4-2, the J call TRBJ2-7; tentatively, D is TRBD1 or TRBD2 (5 bases each). Trimming took 4 bases from V and 0 from J, leaving 10 bases between them. Germline V CDR1 and CDR2: LGHNA, YNFKEQ. The CDR3 loop spans 14 amino acids. The CDR3 DNA reads as TGTGCCAGCAGCCGGGACCCGGGCTCCTACGAGCAGTACTTC. Translated, it gives CASSRDPGSYEQYF.

The genes are TRBV5-4 and TRBJ2-5; 7 bases align to TRBD2. This CDR3 is built from 14 residues. The J segment lost 14 bases and the V segment lost 2 bases, leaving 15 bases of the junction unmatched. CDR1 and CDR2 (germline): SGHNT, YYREEE (reference sequence). CDR3 sequence: CASSLEGTTSSAYF. The CDR3 DNA follows: TGTGCCAGCAGCTTAGAGGGGACGACTAGCTCAGCCTACTTC.

The chain carries TRBV7-2 and TRBJ2-5; 10 nucleotides agree with TRBD2. Trimming cost V 5 bases and J 5 bases; bases outside gene matches: 14. The length of the CDR3 is 17 residues. Germline CDR1 is SGHTA and CDR2 is FQGNSA. CDR3 sequence reads: CASSHYQMGTSEETQYF. The CDR3, as DNA: TGTGCCAGCAGCCACTACCAGATGGGGACTAGCGAGGAGACCCAGTACTTC.

For this clone: This sample also contains other DNA sequences that code for the same CDR3. This chain joins TRBV27 and TRBJ2-6; tentative D call: TRBD1 (5 bases). The CDR3 covers 15 residues. Per the germline V gene, CDR1 is MNHEY and CDR2 is SMNVEV (reference sequence). Deletions cut 2 bases from V and 0 bases from J, with 5 bases between. This CDR3 is CASSLDSSGANVLTF. In DNA, the CDR3 is TGTGCCAGCAGTTTAGACAGCTCTGGGGCCAACGTCCTGACTTTC.

The chain links TRBV6-5 to TRBJ1-1; the match to TRBD1 covers 11 bases. Germline CDR1 reads MNHEY; CDR2 reads SVGAGI. The CDR3 consists of 13 residues. The V gene end was trimmed by 9 bases and the J gene end by 2 bases; junction bases not matched to a gene: 2. The CDR3 nucleotides read TGTGCCAGTGGGACAGGGGGAAACACTGAAGCTTTCTTT. Translating gives CASGTGGNTEAFF.

The gene calls are TRBV4-1 and TRBJ1-2; the match to TRBD1 covers 7 bases. The CDR3 extends over 15 amino acids. With 0 bases clipped from V and 4 bases from J, the junction kept 5 bases outside the gene matches. Germline CDR1 is MGHRA and CDR2 is YSYEKL. The CDR3 coding sequence is TGCGCCAGCAGCCAAGAGGGGACAGCAAGCTATGGCTACACCTTC. Its protein product is CASSQEGTASYGYTF.

The chain links TRBV5-1 to TRBJ2-7, with TRBD1 as a possible D gene (6 bases). Germline lookup yields CDR1 SGHRS and CDR2 YFSETQ. V was clipped by 5 bases and J by 0 bases, with 15 bases between them. The CDR3 runs to 15 residues. The DNA of the CDR3 is TGCGCCAGCAGAACTGTTGACAGGCCCTCCTACGAGCAGTACTTC. Translation gives CASRTVDRPSYEQYF.